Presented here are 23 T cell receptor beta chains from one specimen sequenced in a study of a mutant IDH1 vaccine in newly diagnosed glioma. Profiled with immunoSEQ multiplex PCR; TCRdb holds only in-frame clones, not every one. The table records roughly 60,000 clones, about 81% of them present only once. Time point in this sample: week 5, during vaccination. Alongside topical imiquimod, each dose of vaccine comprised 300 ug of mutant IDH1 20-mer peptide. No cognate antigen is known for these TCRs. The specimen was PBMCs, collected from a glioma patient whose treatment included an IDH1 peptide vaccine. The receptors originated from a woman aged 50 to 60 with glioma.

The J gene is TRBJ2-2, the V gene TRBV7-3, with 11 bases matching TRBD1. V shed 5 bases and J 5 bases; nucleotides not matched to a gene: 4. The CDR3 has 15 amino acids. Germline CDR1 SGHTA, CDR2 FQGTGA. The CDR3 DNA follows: TGTGCCAGCAGCCAGGGGGACAGGGGGACCGGGGAGCTGTTTTTT. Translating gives CASSQGDRGTGELFF.

As DNA, the CDR3 is TGTGCCTGGAGTGGGGCAGGGCAGGTTGGGGGGCCCCAGCATTTT. Its protein is CAWSGAGQVGGPQHF. V usage is TRBV30 and J usage is TRBJ1-5; possible D gene TRBD1, 5 bases. V lost 1 base and J lost 9, with 19 bases in between. The CDR3 extends over 15 amino acids. Germline assignment: CDR1 GTSNPN and CDR2 SVGIG (reference sequence).

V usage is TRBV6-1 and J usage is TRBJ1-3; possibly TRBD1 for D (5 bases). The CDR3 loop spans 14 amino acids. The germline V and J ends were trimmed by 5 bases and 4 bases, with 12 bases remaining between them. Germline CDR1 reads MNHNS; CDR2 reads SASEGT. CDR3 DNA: TGTGCCAGCAGTATTCAGGGTACAGGAAACACCATATATTTT. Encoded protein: CASSIQGTGNTIYF.

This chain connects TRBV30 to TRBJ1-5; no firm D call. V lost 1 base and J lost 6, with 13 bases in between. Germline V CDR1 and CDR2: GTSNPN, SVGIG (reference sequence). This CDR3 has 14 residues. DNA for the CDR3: TGTGCCTGGAGTGGCCGTGGGGAATTTCAGCCCCAGCATTTT. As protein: CAWSGRGEFQPQHF.

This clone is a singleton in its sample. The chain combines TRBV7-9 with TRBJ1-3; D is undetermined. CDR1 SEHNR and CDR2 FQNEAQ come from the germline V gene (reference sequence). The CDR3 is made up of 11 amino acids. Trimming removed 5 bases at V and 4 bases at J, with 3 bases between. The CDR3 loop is CASSPGNTIYF. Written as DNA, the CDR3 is TGTGCCAGCAGCCCGGGAAACACCATATATTTT.

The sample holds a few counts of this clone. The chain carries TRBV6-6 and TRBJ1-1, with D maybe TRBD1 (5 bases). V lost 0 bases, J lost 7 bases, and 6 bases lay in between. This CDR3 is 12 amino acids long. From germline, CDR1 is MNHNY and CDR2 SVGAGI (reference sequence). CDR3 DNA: TGTGCCAGCAGTTACTCGAGGGGTGAAGCTTTCTTT. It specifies CASSYSRGEAFF.

The CDR3 coding sequence is TGTGCCAGCACCGGGGGGGGACAGGGAAAGACCGGGGAGCTGTTTTTT. This encodes CASTGGGQGKTGELFF. V and J are TRBV9 and TRBJ2-2; D possibly corresponds to TRBD1 (9 bases). With 6 bases removed from V and 5 bases from J, the gap between germline ends came to 20 bases. The CDR3 loop spans 16 amino acids. Looked up from germline, CDR1 is SGDLS and CDR2 is YYNGEE.

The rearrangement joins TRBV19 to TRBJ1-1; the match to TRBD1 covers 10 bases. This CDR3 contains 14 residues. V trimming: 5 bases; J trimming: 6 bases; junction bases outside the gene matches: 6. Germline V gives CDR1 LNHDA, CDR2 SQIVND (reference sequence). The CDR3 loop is CASSPGDRGSEAFF. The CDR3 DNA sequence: TGTGCCAGTAGTCCTGGGGACAGGGGCTCTGAAGCTTTCTTT.

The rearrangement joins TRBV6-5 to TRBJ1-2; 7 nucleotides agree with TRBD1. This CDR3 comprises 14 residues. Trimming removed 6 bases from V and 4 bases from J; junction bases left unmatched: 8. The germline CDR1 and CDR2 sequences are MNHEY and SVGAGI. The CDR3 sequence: CASRYGQASYGYTF. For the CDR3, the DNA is TGTGCCAGCAGATATGGACAGGCAAGCTATGGCTACACCTTC.

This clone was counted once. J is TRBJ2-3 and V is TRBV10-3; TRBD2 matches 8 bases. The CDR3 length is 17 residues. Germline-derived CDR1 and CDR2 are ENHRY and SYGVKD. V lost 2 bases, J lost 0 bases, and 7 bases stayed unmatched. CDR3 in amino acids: CAISEPIAGISTDTQYF. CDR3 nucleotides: TGTGCCATCAGTGAGCCCATAGCGGGGATTAGCACAGATACGCAGTATTTT.

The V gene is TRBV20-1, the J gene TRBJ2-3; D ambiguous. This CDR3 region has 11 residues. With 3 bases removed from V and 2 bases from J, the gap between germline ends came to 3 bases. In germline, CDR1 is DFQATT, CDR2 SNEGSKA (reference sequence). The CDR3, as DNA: TGCAGTGCTAGCTACACAGATACGCAGTATTTT. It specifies CSASYTDTQYF.

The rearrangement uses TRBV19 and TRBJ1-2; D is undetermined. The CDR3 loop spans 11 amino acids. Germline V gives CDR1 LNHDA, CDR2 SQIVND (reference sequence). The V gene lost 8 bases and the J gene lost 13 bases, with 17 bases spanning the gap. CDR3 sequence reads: CASLFGSIFTF. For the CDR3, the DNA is TGTGCCAGTCTTTTTGGATCGATTTTCACCTTC.

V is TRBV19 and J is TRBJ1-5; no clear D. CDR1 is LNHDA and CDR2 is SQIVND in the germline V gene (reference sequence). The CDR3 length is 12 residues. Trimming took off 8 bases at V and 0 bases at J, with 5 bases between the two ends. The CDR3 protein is CASGYSNQPQHF. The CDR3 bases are TGTGCCAGTGGATATAGCAATCAGCCCCAGCATTTT.

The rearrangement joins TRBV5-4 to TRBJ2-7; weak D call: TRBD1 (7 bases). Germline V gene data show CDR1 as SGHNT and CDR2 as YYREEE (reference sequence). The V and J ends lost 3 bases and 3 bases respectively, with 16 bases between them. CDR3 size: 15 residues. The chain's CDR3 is CASSSLGGQSYEQYF. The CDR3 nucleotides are TGTGCCAGCAGCTCCCTCGGGGGACAGAGCTACGAGCAGTACTTC.

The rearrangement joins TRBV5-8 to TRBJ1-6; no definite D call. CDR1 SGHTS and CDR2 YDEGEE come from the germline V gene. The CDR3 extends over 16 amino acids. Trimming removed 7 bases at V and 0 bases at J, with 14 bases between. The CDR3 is CASAPAYSSYNSPLHF. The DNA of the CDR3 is TGTGCCAGCGCTCCGGCCTACAGCTCCTATAATTCACCCCTCCACTTT.

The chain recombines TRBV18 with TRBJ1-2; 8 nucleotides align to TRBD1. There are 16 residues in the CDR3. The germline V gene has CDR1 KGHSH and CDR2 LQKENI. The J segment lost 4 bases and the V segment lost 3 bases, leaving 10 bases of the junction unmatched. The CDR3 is CASSPPPTGALYGYTF. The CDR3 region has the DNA TGTGCCAGCTCACCCCCGCCGACAGGGGCCCTCTATGGCTACACCTTC.

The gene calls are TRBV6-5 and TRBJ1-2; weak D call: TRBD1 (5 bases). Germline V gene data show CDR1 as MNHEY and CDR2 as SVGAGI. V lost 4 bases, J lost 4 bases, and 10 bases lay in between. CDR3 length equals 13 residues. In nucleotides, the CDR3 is TGTGCCAGCAGTTCCCGGGACGTCTATGGCTACACCTTC. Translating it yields CASSSRDVYGYTF.

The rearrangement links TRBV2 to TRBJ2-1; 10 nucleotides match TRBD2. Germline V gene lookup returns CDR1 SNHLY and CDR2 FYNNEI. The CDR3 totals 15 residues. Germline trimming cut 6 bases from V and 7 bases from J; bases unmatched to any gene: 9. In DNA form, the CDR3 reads TGTGCCAGCAGACGAAGCGGGGGGGCAAGGAATGAGCAGTTCTTC. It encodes CASRRSGGARNEQFF.

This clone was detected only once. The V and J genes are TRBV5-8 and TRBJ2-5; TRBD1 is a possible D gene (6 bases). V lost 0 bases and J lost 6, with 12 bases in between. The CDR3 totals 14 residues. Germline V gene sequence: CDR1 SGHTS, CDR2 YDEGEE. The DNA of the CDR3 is TGTGCCAGCAGCTTGGGGGACAATCGGAAGACCCAGTACTTC. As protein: CASSLGDNRKTQYF. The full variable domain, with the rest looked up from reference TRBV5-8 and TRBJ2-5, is EAGVTQSPTHLIKTRGQQATLRCSPISGHTSVYWYQQALGLGLQFLLWYDEGEERNRGNFPPRFSGRQFPNYSSELNVNALELEDSALYLCASSLGDNRKTQYFGPGTRLLVL.

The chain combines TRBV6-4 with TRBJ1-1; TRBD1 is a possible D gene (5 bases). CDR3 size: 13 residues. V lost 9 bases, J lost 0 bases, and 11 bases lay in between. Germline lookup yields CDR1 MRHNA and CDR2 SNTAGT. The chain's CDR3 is CAREQALNTEAFF. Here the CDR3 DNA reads TGTGCCAGGGAACAGGCGTTGAACACTGAAGCTTTCTTT.

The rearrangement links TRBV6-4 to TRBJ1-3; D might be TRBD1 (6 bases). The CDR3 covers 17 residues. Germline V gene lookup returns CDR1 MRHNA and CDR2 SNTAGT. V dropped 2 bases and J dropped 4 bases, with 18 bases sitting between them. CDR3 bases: TGTGCCAGCAGTGACGTCACCGCAGGGGAAGTAGGAAACACCATATATTTT. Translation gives CASSDVTAGEVGNTIYF.

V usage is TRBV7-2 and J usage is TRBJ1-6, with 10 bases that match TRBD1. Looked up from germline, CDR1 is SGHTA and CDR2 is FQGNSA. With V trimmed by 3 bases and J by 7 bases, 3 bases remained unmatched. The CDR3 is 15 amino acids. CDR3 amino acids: CASSFGTGENSPLHF. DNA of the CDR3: TGTGCCAGCAGCTTCGGGACAGGGGAAAATTCACCCCTCCACTTT.

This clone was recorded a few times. The CDR3 loop is CASSVQGEDEAFF. The CDR3 DNA sequence: TGTGCCAGCAGCGTTCAGGGGGAGGATGAAGCTTTCTTT. The rearrangement links TRBV9 to TRBJ1-1; TRBD1 agrees at 7 bases. Germline CDR1 SGDLS, CDR2 YYNGEE. The CDR3 covers 13 residues. V lost 2 bases, J lost 7 bases, and 5 bases stayed unmatched.